Presented here are 21 T cell receptor beta chains from one specimen sequenced in a study of molecular identifiers for immune sequencing clone quantification. Using its own MiXCR run on the PCR reads, TCRdb lists one record per CDR3 protein. The data contain over 70,000 distinct CDR3 sequences, about 23% of them singletons. Sequenced input: naive CD8+ T cells from blood, with Jurkat cell RNA spiked in. The subset was: FACS-sorted CD8+CD4-CCR7+CD45RA+ naive T cells. The receptors stem from a human donor in good health. Some libraries in this study had Jurkat cell RNA spiked in.

This clonotype showed up just a few times. Germline and junction disagree at one end, which may indicate a read error. The chain combines TRBV27 with TRBJ2-2; possible D gene TRBD2, 6 bases. Per the germline V gene, CDR1 is MNHEY and CDR2 is SMNVEV (reference sequence). CDR3 size: 14 residues. The CDR3 sequence is CASSPGLGTGELVF. CDR3 bases: TGTGCCAGCAGCCCGGGACTCGGCACCGGGGAGCTGGTTTTT.

This clonotype was observed many times. The CDR3 nucleotides are TGTGCCAGCAGTCCAAGCGGGGCAGGCCACGAGCAGTACTTC. It encodes CASSPSGAGHEQYF. The J gene is TRBJ2-7, the V gene TRBV7-9; 7 nucleotides align to TRBD2. The V and J ends lost 6 bases and 5 bases, in that order; junction bases with no gene match: 10. CDR1 SEHNR and CDR2 FQNEAQ come from the germline V gene (reference sequence). The length of the CDR3 is 14 residues.

This clonotype turned up a few times. The chain couples TRBV9 to TRBJ2-3, with D possibly TRBD2 on 5 matching bases. The CDR3 is 14 residues long. V lost 0 bases and J lost 4, with 9 bases in between. CDR1 is SGDLS and CDR2 is YYNGEE in the germline V gene. In nucleotides, the CDR3 is TGTGCCAGCAGCGTAGCGGGGATCGCAGATACGCAGTATTTT. This codes for CASSVAGIADTQYF.

V gene TRBV6-5 combines with J gene TRBJ2-5; D may be TRBD1 or TRBD2 (5 bases each). The CDR3 consists of 12 residues. Germline V lookup: CDR1 MNHEY, CDR2 SVGAGI. V was cut by 2 bases and J by 5 bases, with 6 bases left in between. The CDR3 sequence is CASSYEGETQYF. The CDR3 coding sequence is TGTGCCAGCAGTTACGAGGGGGAGACCCAGTACTTC.

The chain links TRBV5-6 to TRBJ2-1, with no clear D. This CDR3 has 16 residues. Germline lookup yields CDR1 SGHDT and CDR2 YYEEEE. Trimming left V 0 bases short and J 0 bases short, with 10 bases between. The CDR3 DNA sequence: TGTGCCAGCAGCTTGGTACCATTAGCCTCCTACAATGAGCAGTTCTTC. Protein sequence: CASSLVPLASYNEQFF. The entire variable domain, with the rest obtained from reference TRBV5-6 and TRBJ2-1, is as follows: DAGVTQSPTHLIKTRGQQVTLRCSPKSGHDTVSWYQQALGQGPQFIFQYYEEEERQRGNFPDRFSGHQFPNYSSELNVNALLLGDSALYLCASSLVPLASYNEQFFGPGTRLTVL.

The genes are TRBV27 and TRBJ2-3, with a weak D call TRBD2 (6 bases). Looked up from germline, CDR1 is MNHEY and CDR2 is SMNVEV (reference sequence). The CDR3 is 15 amino acids. The V end was cut by 3 bases, the J end by 6 bases, with 16 bases between. CDR3 DNA sequence: TGTGCCAGCAGTTTTATAGCGGTGGGGCCGGATACGCAGTATTTT. The encoded protein is CASSFIAVGPDTQYF.

This clonotype turned up a few times. The conserved phenylalanine or tryptophan normally closing the CDR3 is absent here, so this likely arose from a read error. CDR3 in amino acids: CAWGSSRGQFS. The DNA for the CDR3 is TGTGCCTGGGGGAGCTCCAGGGGGCAGTTCTCC. The V call is TRBV30, the J call TRBJ2-1; possible D gene TRBD1, 6 bases. Germline CDR1 is GTSNPN and CDR2 is SVGIG (reference sequence). The CDR3 loop spans 11 amino acids. V was shortened by 5 bases and J by 12 bases, with 14 bases between the two germline ends.

This clonotype has a handful of counts. V usage is TRBV7-9 and J usage is TRBJ1-6; a possible D gene is TRBD1 (6 bases). Germline values: CDR1 SEHNR, CDR2 FQNEAQ (reference sequence). V was shortened by 4 bases and J by 7 bases, with 11 bases between the two germline ends. The length of the CDR3 is 14 residues. The CDR3 here is CASSSTGPNSPLHF. The CDR3 DNA sequence: TGTGCCAGCAGCTCTACAGGGCCCAATTCACCCCTCCACTTT.

This clonotype counts as medium-sized. The genes are TRBV29-1 and TRBJ2-3; D not certain. The CDR3 runs 14 residues. Per the germline V gene, CDR1 is SQVTM and CDR2 is ANQGSEA. V lost 3 bases to trimming and J lost 1 base, with 11 bases between them. CDR3 loop: CSVESGVGTDTQYF. DNA of the CDR3: TGCAGCGTTGAGTCCGGAGTAGGCACAGATACGCAGTATTTT.

About this clonotype itself: This may arise from a read error, as a much more abundant clone is one base away. The chain is built from TRBV6-5 and TRBJ1-1; TRBD1 matches at 7 bases. The germline CDR1 and CDR2 sequences are MNHEY and SVGAGI. V shed 2 bases, J shed 3 bases, and the junction held 9 bases outside the gene matches. The CDR3 has 16 amino acids. CDR3 in DNA: TGTGCCAGCAGTTACCTACCTGGGACAGAATACACTGAAGCTTTCTTT. This sequence encodes CASSYLPGTEYTEAFF.

Details on this clonotype: This may arise from a read error, as a much more abundant clone is one base away. The CDR3 loop reads CASSSLEAPTPGELFF. The CDR3 nucleotides are TGTGCCAGCAGCTCACTGGAGGCACCTACTCCCGGGGAGCTGTTTTTT. The chain combines TRBV7-9 with TRBJ2-2; D perhaps matches TRBD2 (5 bases). The CDR3 extends over 16 amino acids. Trimming left V 4 bases short and J 6 bases short, with 18 bases between. Germline assignment: CDR1 SEHNR and CDR2 FQNEAQ (reference sequence).

A note on this clonotype: One end of the junction fails to match germline, which may point to a read error. The rearrangement uses TRBV5-1 and TRBJ2-7, with D possibly being TRBD1 (5 bases). The CDR3 has 15 amino acids. CDR1 is SGHRS and CDR2 is YFSETQ in the germline V gene. The CDR3 here is CASGLEWGRAYEQYF. CDR3 sequence (DNA): TGCGCCAGCGGCTTGGAGTGGGGCAGGGCCTACGAGCAGTACTTC.

This clonotype came up many times. This chain joins TRBV5-1 and TRBJ2-7; maybe TRBD2 (6 bases). Per germline, CDR1 SGHRS and CDR2 YFSETQ. V gave up 3 bases and J gave up 3 bases, with 7 bases separating them. There are 12 residues in the CDR3. As DNA, the CDR3 is TGCGCCAGCAGCTGGGGGGACTACGAGCAGTACTTC. This codes for CASSWGDYEQYF.

On this clonotype: A single base separates this from a much larger clone, so it may be a read error. This CDR3 is missing its conserved last phenylalanine or tryptophan, likely due to a read error. This chain connects TRBV5-1 to TRBJ2-7; 8 bases are shared with TRBD2. The CDR3 has 12 residues. The ends lost 6 bases at V and 6 bases at J; junction bases unmatched: 5. Germline values: CDR1 SGHRS, CDR2 YFSETQ. CDR3 loop: CASMGLEFEQYL. The CDR3 coding sequence is TGCGCCAGCATGGGACTAGAGTTCGAGCAGTACCTC.

The chain combines TRBV6-5 with TRBJ2-2; D remains unclear. CDR1 MNHEY and CDR2 SVGAGI come from the germline V gene. V lost 7 bases and J lost 4, with 4 bases in between. This CDR3 region has 11 residues. In DNA form, the CDR3 reads TGTGCCAGCACATCCACCGGGGAGCTGTTTTTT. Translated, it gives CASTSTGELFF.

This clonotype was seen at least ten times. V gene TRBV5-1 combines with J gene TRBJ2-5, with 7 bases that match TRBD1. CDR1 and CDR2 from the germline V gene are SGHRS and YFSETQ. The J segment lost 5 bases and the V segment lost 0 bases, leaving 10 bases of the junction unmatched. The CDR3 runs to 16 residues. This chain's CDR3 is CASSLDRGYVRETQYF. CDR3 DNA: TGCGCCAGCAGCTTGGACAGGGGATATGTCCGCGAGACCCAGTACTTC.

A word on this clonotype: Being one base from a much bigger clone, this may be a read error. The chain couples TRBV7-9 to TRBJ2-3, with D perhaps being TRBD1 or TRBD2 (5 bases each). Trimming pared 3 bases from V and 2 bases from J, leaving 15 bases between. The CDR3 is 16 amino acids. Germline V gives CDR1 SEHNR, CDR2 FQNEAQ (reference sequence). CDR3 residues: CASSFLPGPNTDTQYF. The CDR3 DNA follows: TGTGCCAGCAGCTTTCTTCCGGGACCGAACACAGATACGCAGTATTTT. The whole variable domain, remainder taken from reference TRBV7-9 and TRBJ2-3, is DTGVSQNPRHKITKRGQNVTFRCDPISEHNRLYWYRQTLGQGPEFLTYFQNEAQLEKSRLLSDRFSAERPKGSFSTLEIQRTEQGDSAMYLCASSFLPGPNTDTQYFGPGTRLTVL.

This clonotype was seen repeatedly, ten times or more. This chain joins TRBV6-1 and TRBJ2-3, with D unresolved. Between the trimmed V and J ends, which lost 1 base and 0 bases, there was a span of 11 bases. Germline CDR1 reads MNHNS; CDR2 reads SASEGT. The length of the CDR3 is 16 residues. Here the CDR3 reads CASSEEVNPSTDTQYF. CDR3 nucleotide sequence: TGTGCCAGCAGTGAAGAGGTGAATCCTAGCACAGATACGCAGTATTTT.

This clonotype showed up many times. The J gene is TRBJ2-6, the V gene TRBV6-1; D remains ambiguous. Trimming removed 10 bases from V and 0 bases from J, with 10 bases in between. Germline-derived CDR1 and CDR2 are MNHNS and SASEGT. The length of the CDR3 is 14 residues. CDR3 nucleotides: TGTGCCATCGGCATCTCCTCTGGGGCCAACGTCCTGACTTTC. Its protein product is CAIGISSGANVLTF.

The chain combines TRBV29-1 with TRBJ1-3; D possibly corresponds to TRBD1 (5 bases). Germline V gene lookup returns CDR1 SQVTM and CDR2 ANQGSEA. CDR3 size: 16 residues. V was trimmed by 0 bases and J by 0 bases, leaving 12 bases between them. The CDR3 nucleotides are TGCAGCGTTGAAGATCTTGATAGGGGCTCTGGAAACACCATATATTTT. It specifies CSVEDLDRGSGNTIYF.

A note on this clonotype: Since no conserved phenylalanine or tryptophan closes the CDR3, a read error is the likely cause. The chain couples TRBV28 to TRBJ2-3; 9 positions agree with TRBD1. Germline-derived CDR1 and CDR2 are MDHEN and SYDVKM. Trimming at V came to 8 bases and at J to 5 bases, leaving 11 bases not matched to a gene. CDR3 length: 15 amino acids. This CDR3 reads CASEAGTGSVDTQYL. CDR3 DNA sequence: TGTGCCAGCGAGGCCGGGACAGGGTCAGTAGATACGCAGTATCTT.